The 28 T cell receptor beta chains below were found in one sample sequenced in a study of a mutant IDH1 vaccine in newly diagnosed glioma. Specified time point: week 35, safety follow-up. Vaccination comprised doses that each held 300 ug of mutant IDH1 20-mer peptide, plus topical imiquimod. The antigens for these receptors are not known. Assay: immunoSEQ multiplex PCR; the TCRdb copy retains only in-frame clones and omits some. The sample lists more than 60,000 clones, about 73% occurring once. Specimen: PBMCs, collected from a glioma patient whose treatment included an IDH1 peptide vaccine. All receptors derive from a man aged 50 to 59 with glioma.

The V gene is TRBV14, the J gene TRBJ2-2, with a weak D call TRBD1 (6 bases). Trimming removed 9 bases at V and 7 bases at J, with 12 bases between. The germline CDR1 and CDR2 sequences are SGHDN and FVKESK. CDR3 size: 12 residues. CDR3 amino acids: CARVQGSGELFF. CDR3 coding DNA: TGTGCCAGGGTACAGGGTAGCGGGGAGCTGTTTTTT. The variable domain in full, with the rest retrieved from reference TRBV14 and TRBJ2-2, is EAGVTQFPSHSVIEKGQTVTLRCDPISGHDNLYWYRRVMGKEIKFLLHFVKESKQDESGMPNNRFLAERTGGTYSTLKVQPAELEDSGVYFCARVQGSGELFFGEGSRLTVL.

This clone was counted a few times. V gene TRBV29-1 combines with J gene TRBJ1-1, with no clear D. Germline V gene lookup returns CDR1 SQVTM and CDR2 ANQGSEA. V was shortened by 2 bases and J by 1 base, with 5 bases between the two germline ends. The length of the CDR3 is 12 residues. The CDR3 reads CSVERRNTEAFF. CDR3 in DNA: TGCAGCGTTGAACGGAGGAACACTGAAGCTTTCTTT.

The CDR3 nucleotides are TGTGCCAGCAGCTCCCCCCCTGCAGTCAGGGGGCTGGTTTCGGGGGATGGCTACACCTTC. Translated, it gives CASSSPPAVRGLVSGDGYTF. The gene calls are TRBV7-8 and TRBJ1-2; TRBD1 matches 8 bases. Germline CDR1 and CDR2: SGHVS and FQNEAQ. The CDR3 has 20 amino acids. V shed 4 bases, J shed 6 bases, and the junction held 25 bases outside the gene matches.

This sequence joins TRBV15 and TRBJ2-6; D is undetermined. The CDR3 length is 17 residues. V shed 5 bases and J shed 0 bases, with 14 bases lying between them. Germline values: CDR1 LNHNV, CDR2 YYDKDF (reference sequence). In nucleotides, the CDR3 is TGTGCCACCAGCCCTGGGTTTTGGGTCTCTGGGGCCAACGTCCTGACTTTC. Its protein is CATSPGFWVSGANVLTF. The full variable domain, with the rest looked up from reference TRBV15 and TRBJ2-6, is DAMVIQNPRYQVTQFGKPVTLSCSQTLNHNVMYWYQQKSSQAPKLLFHYYDKDFNNEADTPDNFQSRRPNTSFCFLDIRSPGLGDTAMYLCATSPGFWVSGANVLTFGAGSRLTVL.

This chain connects TRBV7-9 to TRBJ1-1; 7 bases are shared with TRBD1. The junction had 10 bases not matched to a gene; V was cut back by 7 bases and J by 5 bases. This CDR3 is built from 14 residues. CDR1 SEHNR and CDR2 FQNEAQ come from the germline V gene (reference sequence). CDR3 DNA: TGTGCCAGCACCCCTGACAGGGAGGGGACTGAAGCTTTCTTT. This translates into CASTPDREGTEAFF. Combining the CDR3 with reference TRBV7-9 and TRBJ1-1 gives the whole variable domain DTGVSQNPRHKITKRGQNVTFRCDPISEHNRLYWYRQTLGQGPEFLTYFQNEAQLEKSRLLSDRFSAERPKGSFSTLEIQRTEQGDSAMYLCASTPDREGTEAFFGQGTRLTVV.

The rearrangement uses TRBV4-3 and TRBJ1-4; D not resolved. CDR3 length equals 18 residues. V lost 0 bases and J 3 bases, leaving 17 bases between the germline ends. Germline V gene lookup returns CDR1 LGHNA and CDR2 YSLEER. Here the CDR3 reads CASSQDGRKPRANEKLFF. The CDR3 bases are TGCGCCAGCAGCCAAGATGGGCGAAAACCTAGGGCTAATGAAAAACTGTTTTTT.

The chain is built from TRBV6-5 and TRBJ2-7; 8 bases agree with TRBD1. The CDR3 runs to 14 residues. V lost 7 bases to trimming and J lost 9 bases; unmatched junction nucleotides: 14. Germline CDR1 reads MNHEY; CDR2 reads SVGAGI. The CDR3 DNA reads TGTGCCAGCAATCAGGCCAGGGGGCGCGGAGTGCAGTACTTC. Protein sequence: CASNQARGRGVQYF.

The rearrangement uses TRBV5-1 and TRBJ1-5; the D is unclear. CDR3 length equals 15 residues. V was cut by 4 bases and J by 4 bases, with 15 bases left in between. Germline loops: CDR1 SGHRS, CDR2 YFSETQ. CDR3 in amino acids: CASSPTSGPNQPQHF. CDR3 in DNA: TGCGCCAGCAGCCCCACCTCCGGGCCTAATCAGCCCCAGCATTTT. The entire variable domain, with the rest obtained from reference TRBV5-1 and TRBJ1-5, is as follows: KAGVTQTPRYLIKTRGQQVTLSCSPISGHRSVSWYQQTPGQGLQFLFEYFSETQRNKGNFPGRFSGRQFSNSRSEMNVSTLELGDSALYLCASSPTSGPNQPQHFGDGTRLSIL.

The chain is built from TRBV4-3 and TRBJ2-1; 7 bases map to TRBD1. The V and J ends lost 5 bases and 0 bases, in that order; junction bases with no gene match: 4. The CDR3 length is 15 residues. In germline, CDR1 is LGHNA, CDR2 YSLEER. This CDR3 is CASSADRSSYNEQFF. In DNA, the CDR3 is TGCGCCAGCAGCGCGGACAGGAGCTCCTACAATGAGCAGTTCTTC.

The chain's CDR3 is CASSSYGATREKLFF. In DNA, the CDR3 is TGTGCCAGCAGTTCCTACGGCGCGACTAGGGAAAAACTGTTTTTT. The chain employs TRBV27 and TRBJ1-4; no reliable D call. V lost 4 bases, J lost 8 bases, and 17 bases lay in between. The germline gives CDR1 MNHEY, CDR2 SMNVEV (reference sequence). The CDR3 is 15 amino acids.

This clone appeared a single time. This chain links TRBV28 with TRBJ1-5; maybe TRBD1 (5 bases). CDR1 and CDR2 from the germline V gene are MDHEN and SYDVKM. The CDR3 totals 14 residues. Trimming shortened V by 2 bases and J by 4 bases, and 9 bases separated the two germline ends. CDR3 sequence: CASSLRGGNQPQHF. The CDR3 nucleotides are TGTGCCAGCAGTTTACGCGGGGGAAATCAGCCCCAGCATTTT.

The chain carries TRBV2 and TRBJ1-1; TRBD1 might be the D (6 bases). Germline values: CDR1 SNHLY, CDR2 FYNNEI. Trimming stripped 10 bases from V and 1 base from J, with 13 bases between. The CDR3 is 13 amino acids. The CDR3 DNA follows: TGTGCCACCGCACAGGGTTCGAACACTGAAGCTTTCTTT. Translated, it gives CATAQGSNTEAFF.

J is TRBJ2-1 and V is TRBV5-1; possibly TRBD1 for D (7 bases). Germline CDR1 is SGHRS and CDR2 is YFSETQ. The CDR3 has 14 residues. Trimming took off 0 bases at V and 6 bases at J, with 10 bases between the two ends. CDR3 sequence reads: CASSLAEGANEQFF. The CDR3 bases are TGCGCCAGCAGCTTGGCGGAGGGGGCCAATGAGCAGTTCTTC.

The V and J genes are TRBV9 and TRBJ2-5, with a weak D call TRBD2 (6 bases). The CDR3 runs 18 residues. Germline loops: CDR1 SGDLS, CDR2 YYNGEE. The V end was cut by 2 bases, the J end by 5 bases, with 25 bases between. The CDR3 coding sequence is TGTGCCAGCAGCGTGGGGTGGTCCCTTGGTGGCGCGGGGGAGACCCAGTACTTC. Translated, it gives CASSVGWSLGGAGETQYF.

The chain has TRBV5-1 and TRBJ2-1, with 7 bases matching TRBD1. The trim removed 4 bases at V and 1 base at J, leaving 8 bases unmatched. The germline CDR1 and CDR2 sequences are SGHRS and YFSETQ. This CDR3 contains 16 residues. The CDR3 DNA reads as TGCGCCAGCAGCCCCCGGGACAGCGAATCCTACAATGAGCAGTTCTTC. This encodes CASSPRDSESYNEQFF.

Comments on this clone: The junction differs from germline at one of its ends, possibly a read error. The chain employs TRBV7-7 and TRBJ2-1; D tentatively reads TRBD1 or TRBD2 (5 bases each). Germline V gene data show CDR1 as SSHAT and CDR2 as FNYEAQ (reference sequence). The CDR3 consists of 14 residues. The CDR3 DNA reads TGTGCTAGCAGCAGGGAGCGGTTGGACAATGAGCAGTTCTTC. Its translation: CASSRERLDNEQFF.

V and J are TRBV6-1 and TRBJ1-5; TRBD1 is a possible D gene (5 bases). CDR1 and CDR2 (germline): MNHNS, SASEGT. The ends were cut back, 7 bases at V and 8 bases at J, with 15 bases in the middle. This CDR3 has 13 residues. DNA for the CDR3: TGTGCCAGCAAGGTCAGGCTAGGGGAGCCCCAGCATTTT. Translating it yields CASKVRLGEPQHF.

The chain recombines TRBV6-5 with TRBJ2-3; D is uncertain. Trimming cost V 2 bases and J 2 bases, with 8 bases left between them. The V gene's germline CDR1 is MNHEY and CDR2 SVGAGI. This CDR3 has 14 amino acids. The DNA for the CDR3 is TGTGCCAGCAGTTACGGGCTGAACACAGATACGCAGTATTTT. Its protein product is CASSYGLNTDTQYF.

In nucleotides, the CDR3 is TGTGCCAGCAGCCTATTCGAGGGAAACACCATATATTTT. This translates into CASSLFEGNTIYF. The V gene is TRBV14, the J gene TRBJ1-3, with D uncertain. The CDR3 totals 13 residues. CDR1 is SGHDN, CDR2 FVKESK, per germline. The V and J ends lost 4 bases and 4 bases respectively, with 8 bases between them.

The chain uses TRBV7-9 and TRBJ1-5; 8 positions match TRBD1. The CDR3 spans 15 residues. J gave up 4 bases and V 1 base, and 3 bases lay outside the gene matches. Germline CDR1 SEHNR, CDR2 FQNEAQ (reference sequence). The DNA of the CDR3 is TGTGCCAGCAGCTTAGAACAGGGGGGAAATCAGCCCCAGCATTTT. Translating gives CASSLEQGGNQPQHF.

J is TRBJ2-7 and V is TRBV9, with a possible D match to TRBD1 (6 bases). In germline, CDR1 is SGDLS, CDR2 YYNGEE. This CDR3 comprises 14 residues. Trimming took 3 bases from V and 1 from J, leaving 11 bases between them. The CDR3 is CASSAGQSSYEQYF. The CDR3 nucleotides are TGTGCCAGCAGCGCTGGACAGTCGTCCTACGAGCAGTACTTC.

The gene calls are TRBV28 and TRBJ2-1; D gene uncertain. CDR3 size: 14 residues. Trimming cost V 3 bases and J 3 bases, with 9 bases left between them. Germline loops: CDR1 MDHEN, CDR2 SYDVKM. The CDR3 DNA reads as TGTGCCAGCAGTTTCTTAGGTCTCTACAATGAGCAGTTCTTC. Translated, it gives CASSFLGLYNEQFF.

The V gene is TRBV7-8, the J gene TRBJ1-4, with D tentatively TRBD1 (6 bases). Trimming cost V 4 bases and J 8 bases, with 17 bases left between them. CDR1 is SGHVS, CDR2 FQNEAQ, per germline. The CDR3 spans 15 residues. The CDR3: CASSSGTIRREKLFF. The DNA for the CDR3 is TGTGCCAGCAGCTCCGGGACAATTAGGAGAGAAAAACTGTTTTTT.

This CDR3 is CASSQGQAVNYGYTF. For the CDR3, the DNA is TGCGCCAGCAGCCAAGGACAGGCTGTTAACTATGGCTACACCTTC. The chain uses TRBV4-1 and TRBJ1-2; D is possibly TRBD1 (6 bases). The CDR3 sequence is 15 residues long. CDR1 is MGHRA and CDR2 is YSYEKL in the germline V gene. Trimming took 1 base from V and 1 from J, leaving 10 bases between them.

The chain has TRBV7-2 and TRBJ2-3; tentatively, D is TRBD2 (6 bases). V lost 3 bases and J lost 4, with 8 bases in between. The CDR3 consists of 13 residues. Germline CDR1 reads SGHTA; CDR2 reads FQGNSA. The CDR3 coding sequence is TGTGCCAGCAGCTTTAGCGGTCCAGATACGCAGTATTTT. This gives the protein CASSFSGPDTQYF.

This clone was detected only a few times. The CDR3 nucleotides read TGTGCCAGCAGTTTAACGGGGCGGAACACTGAAGCTTTCTTT. Translated, it gives CASSLTGRNTEAFF. V is TRBV28 and J is TRBJ1-1; D is perhaps TRBD1 (5 bases). Germline V gene data show CDR1 as MDHEN and CDR2 as SYDVKM. The ends were cut back, 2 bases at V and 1 base at J, with 8 bases in the middle. This CDR3 contains 14 residues. The full variable domain, with the rest looked up from reference TRBV28 and TRBJ1-1, is DVKVTQSSRYLVKRTGEKVFLECVQDMDHENMFWYRQDPGLGLRLIYFSYDVKMKEKGDIPEGYSVSREKKERFSLILESASTNQTSMYLCASSLTGRNTEAFFGQGTRLTVV.

The chain employs TRBV6-7 and TRBJ1-2, with D hard to call. TRBV6-7 is identified as an open reading frame with a role that is uncertain. This CDR3 is built from 16 residues. The V end was cut by 6 bases, the J end by 4 bases, with 21 bases between. This chain's CDR3 is CASSRSDENTIYGYTF. CDR3 sequence (DNA): TGTGCCAGCAGCCGGAGTGACGAGAACACGATCTATGGCTACACCTTC.

The V gene is TRBV6-6, the J gene TRBJ1-1; a weak D match, TRBD1 (5 bases). Trimming left V 6 bases short and J 3 bases short, with 14 bases between. Germline V gene data show CDR1 as MNHNY and CDR2 as SVGAGI (reference sequence). The CDR3 runs 14 residues. The chain's CDR3 is CASRPSGTDTEAFF. The CDR3 nucleotides read TGTGCCAGCAGACCTTCCGGGACGGACACTGAAGCTTTCTTT.